Below, 21 T cell receptor beta chains from the same sample are listed, as sequenced in a study of regulatory T cells in long-lasting Graves disease. Arm-PCR of CDR3 regions with iRepertoire HTBI primers generated TCR beta libraries. TCRdb independently ran MiXCR on the multiplex PCR reads; one entry per CDR3 protein. The sample lists over 400,000 distinct CDR3 sequences; 14% were seen once. Time point denoted: newly diagnosed GD, antithyroid drugs for less than 3 months. Isolated PBMC RNA provided the starting material for the TCR library. These sequences were also reported in another study, on T cells in Graves' hyperthyroidism and ophthalmopathy.

The sample here was peripheral blood mononuclear cells (PBMCs), taken at new diagnosis, from a patient treated with antithyroid drugs. The source of these receptors is a woman in her fifties or sixties with Graves disease.

This clonotype was seen a few times. The V call is TRBV3-1, the J call TRBJ1-4, with D hard to call. CDR3 length: 14 residues. CDR1 LGHDT and CDR2 YNNKEL come from the germline V gene (reference sequence). V was trimmed by 3 bases and J by 4 bases, leaving 9 bases between them. CDR3 sequence reads: CASSQEVINEKLFF. CDR3 nucleotide sequence: TGTGCCAGCAGCCAGGAGGTGATTAATGAAAAACTGTTTTTT.

This clonotype was seen ten or more times. V and J are TRBV12-3 or TRBV12-4 and TRBJ2-7; D unclear. The CDR3 consists of 13 residues. V dropped 5 bases and J dropped 8 bases, with 16 bases sitting between them. CDR3 region: CASSQLGMQKQYF. The CDR3 DNA sequence: TGTGCCAGCAGTCAACTGGGAATGCAAAAGCAGTACTTC.

This clonotype came up many times. The chain couples TRBV5-1 to TRBJ2-1, with 14 bases that match TRBD2. The length of the CDR3 is 14 residues. Germline CDR1 SGHRS, CDR2 YFSETQ. V dropped 2 bases and J dropped 15; count of bases not matched to a gene: 7. The CDR3 DNA sequence: TGCGCCAGCAGCTTAGGGACTAGCGGGAGTACTATGTTCTTC. Translated, it gives CASSLGTSGSTMFF.

In its sample, this clonotype was seen a few times. This sequence joins TRBV19 and TRBJ1-1; 7 positions match TRBD1. The V gene's germline CDR1 is LNHDA and CDR2 SQIVND (reference sequence). Germline trimming cut 4 bases from V and 4 bases from J; bases unmatched to any gene: 3. The CDR3 is made up of 13 amino acids. CDR3 loop: CASSTRDSTEAFF. For the CDR3, the DNA is TGTGCCAGTAGTACCCGGGACAGCACTGAAGCTTTCTTT.

This clonotype was seen more than once but under ten times. V usage is TRBV6-2 or TRBV6-3 and J usage is TRBJ2-5, with TRBD2 matching over 7 bases. J was trimmed by 5 bases and V by 5 bases; bases with no gene match: 11. CDR1 is MNHEY and CDR2 is SVGEGT in the germline V gene. This CDR3 is 15 amino acids long. The CDR3 spells CASSSTRVGGETQYF. The CDR3 DNA reads TGTGCCAGCAGTAGCACCAGGGTGGGAGGGGAGACCCAGTACTTC.

The chain combines TRBV5-6 with TRBJ2-2; 13 bases match TRBD2. V trimming: 4 bases; J trimming: 4 bases; junction bases outside the gene matches: 7. The germline V gene encodes CDR1 SGHDT and CDR2 YYEEEE. This CDR3 is 17 amino acids long. CDR3 loop: CASSRRTSGSITGELFF. The CDR3 DNA reads TGTGCCAGCAGCAGAAGGACTAGCGGGAGTATCACCGGGGAGCTGTTTTTT.

On this clonotype itself: One base away lies a much larger clone, so this may be a sequencing read error. This sequence joins TRBV12-5 and TRBJ1-1; D not resolved. From germline, CDR1 is LGHNT and CDR2 FRNRAP. The CDR3 totals 15 residues. The CDR3 sequence is CASGLGVGYSTEASF. In nucleotides, the CDR3 is TGTGCTAGTGGTTTAGGAGTCGGGTATTCGACTGAAGCTTCCTTT.

The chain couples TRBV28 to TRBJ1-1; a weak D match, TRBD1 (5 bases). There are 12 residues in the CDR3. V was clipped by 5 bases and J by 10 bases, with 14 bases between them. Germline values: CDR1 MDHEN, CDR2 SYDVKM. CDR3 DNA sequence: TGTGCCAGCAGTCCACTCGCGGGACCAGCTTTCTTT. Encoded protein: CASSPLAGPAFF.

This clonotype was observed many times. This chain connects TRBV28 to TRBJ2-1; tentatively, D is TRBD1 (7 bases). Trimming shortened V by 3 bases and J by 7 bases, and 13 bases separated the two germline ends. Germline V gene data show CDR1 as MDHEN and CDR2 as SYDVKM. CDR3 size: 14 residues. In DNA form, the CDR3 reads TGTGCCAGCAGTTTGGGGCAGGGGGGAAATGAGCAGTTCTTC. It codes for CASSLGQGGNEQFF.

This clonotype occurred many times. The V call is TRBV18, the J call TRBJ1-5; TRBD1 matches 7 bases. CDR3 length: 15 amino acids. The germline V gene has CDR1 KGHSH and CDR2 LQKENI. Unmatched junction bases numbered 5, after V lost 3 bases and J lost 3 bases. The chain's CDR3 is CASSPSGTDNQPQHF. In DNA form, the CDR3 reads TGTGCCAGCTCACCCTCCGGGACAGACAATCAGCCCCAGCATTTT.

The V and J genes are TRBV25-1 and TRBJ1-6; D remains unclear. The germline CDR1 and CDR2 sequences are MGHDK and SYGVNS. Trimming pared 6 bases from V and 10 bases from J, leaving 22 bases between. This CDR3 is built from 16 residues. CDR3 amino acids: CASRGSIFRSGSPLHF. In DNA form, the CDR3 reads TGTGCCAGCAGAGGTTCCATTTTTCGTTCGGGGTCACCCCTCCACTTT. The whole variable domain, filled in from reference TRBV25-1 and TRBJ1-6, reads EADIYQTPRYLVIGTGKKITLECSQTMGHDKMYWYQQDPGMELHLIHYSYGVNSTEKGDLSSESTVSRIRTEHFPLTLESARPSHTSQYLCASRGSIFRSGSPLHFGNGTRLTVT.

This clonotype appeared a few times. A much more abundant neighbour one base away suggests this may be a read error. The chain employs TRBV28 and TRBJ1-3; the D is unclear. Germline CDR1 reads MDHEN; CDR2 reads SYDVKM. The CDR3 loop spans 14 amino acids. The CDR3 spells CASSFPPVANIIYF. CDR3 in DNA: TGTGCCAGCAGTTTTCCCCCGGTGGCCAACATCATATATTTT. Full variable domain (missing parts from reference TRBV28 and TRBJ1-3): DVKVTQSSRYLVKRTGEKVFLECVQDMDHENMFWYRQDPGLGLRLIYFSYDVKMKEKGDIPEGYSVSREKKERFSLILESASTNQTSMYLCASSFPPVANIIYFGEGSWLTVV.

This clonotype was found a few times. CDR3 DNA sequence: TGTGCCAGCACCCCTGGACTAGCGGGAGCCCAAGAGACCCAGTACTTC. Translation gives CASTPGLAGAQETQYF. The V call is TRBV11-2, the J call TRBJ2-5; 13 bases are a match to TRBD2. Germline V gene data show CDR1 as SGHAT and CDR2 as FQNNGV. The CDR3 runs to 16 residues. V lost 7 bases to trimming and J lost 1 base; unmatched junction nucleotides: 6.

A word on this clonotype: The CDR3 ends on some other residue instead of the conserved phenylalanine or tryptophan, so this is likely a read error. The J gene is TRBJ1-1, the V gene TRBV7-9; D unresolved. Germline CDR1 and CDR2: SEHNR and FQNEAQ (reference sequence). This CDR3 is built from 13 residues. Trimming stripped 8 bases from V and 1 base from J, with 11 bases between. The CDR3 here is CASADTRNTEAFS. The CDR3 nucleotides read TGTGCCAGCGCCGATACGCGGAACACTGAAGCTTTCTCT.

This clonotype has ten or more counts. This chain joins TRBV5-1 and TRBJ2-1, with 8 bases fitting TRBD2. V shed 4 bases, J shed 0 bases, and the junction held 6 bases outside the gene matches. Germline V CDR1 and CDR2: SGHRS, YFSETQ. The CDR3 extends over 16 amino acids. CDR3 residues: CASSEPSGSSYNEQFF. In DNA, the CDR3 is TGCGCCAGCAGCGAACCGAGCGGGAGCTCCTACAATGAGCAGTTCTTC.

This clonotype was seen a handful of times. This sequence joins TRBV10-1 and TRBJ2-3; 9 bases are a match to TRBD2. The CDR3 length is 18 residues. Germline CDR1 is WNHNN and CDR2 is SYGVQD (reference sequence). Trimming at V came to 7 bases and at J to 6 bases, leaving 20 bases not matched to a gene. The CDR3, as DNA: TGCGCCAGCAAGGGGACTAGCATGAGGCCCGCAGTTGTGGATACGCAGTATTTT. Translation: CASKGTSMRPAVVDTQYF.

J is TRBJ2-1 and V is TRBV11-2, with TRBD2 identical over 12 bases. The germline V gene has CDR1 SGHAT and CDR2 FQNNGV. With V trimmed by 0 bases and J by 7 bases, 13 bases remained unmatched. CDR3 length equals 19 residues. In DNA, the CDR3 is TGTGCCAGCAGCTTAGAATGGGGGCTGCCTAGCGGGAGGGCGAATGAGCAGTTCTTC. Its translation is CASSLEWGLPSGRANEQFF.

This clonotype showed up many times. The chain carries TRBV11-2 and TRBJ2-1, with 9 positions matching TRBD2. Germline CDR1 is SGHAT and CDR2 is FQNNGV. The CDR3 runs to 16 residues. Losses at the gene ends were 0 bases for V and 9 bases for J; bases not matched to a gene: 9. CDR3 DNA: TGTGCCAGCAGCTTAGATCGTAATAGCGGGAGAAGTGAGCAGTTCTTC. This translates into CASSLDRNSGRSEQFF.

This clonotype was observed a handful of times. J is TRBJ1-2 and V is TRBV20-1, with D perhaps matching TRBD1 (5 bases). Between the trimmed V and J ends, which lost 6 bases and 4 bases, there was a span of 18 bases. The CDR3 has 14 residues. CDR1 and CDR2 (germline): DFQATT, SNEGSKA (reference sequence). The CDR3 nucleotides read TGCAGTGCCCCCTCCGGGACCGAAATCTATGGCTACACCTTC. Its translation is CSAPSGTEIYGYTF.

V gene TRBV12-3 or TRBV12-4 combines with J gene TRBJ2-2; 9 nucleotides line up with TRBD2. The CDR3 is made up of 16 amino acids. The trim removed 3 bases at V and 4 bases at J, leaving 6 bases unmatched. CDR3: CASSFIAGAGTGELFF. CDR3 coding DNA: TGTGCCAGCAGTTTTATAGCGGGAGCTGGCACCGGGGAGCTGTTTTTT.

This clonotype has a handful of counts. The chain employs TRBV10-2 and TRBJ2-2, with TRBD1 identical over 10 bases. Per the germline V gene, CDR1 is WSHSY and CDR2 is SAAADI. Trimming removed 4 bases from V and 4 bases from J; junction bases left unmatched: 3. There are 15 residues in the CDR3. Here the CDR3 reads CASSGQGAITGELFF. The CDR3, as DNA: TGCGCCAGCAGTGGACAGGGGGCAATCACCGGGGAGCTGTTTTTT.